Detailed here is one TCR beta chain. This clone is categorized as medium-sized (0.01 to 0.1%). This receptor's antigen is unknown. Per-nucleotide qualities are absent, and no much larger clonotype sits a single base away. The data belong to a study of blood T cell repertoires in COVID-19 (dated by TCRdb to about 2020). With regard to the full study: The collaborator samples originated in the United States, Italy and Spain and spanned the acute and convalescent phases of COVID-19. The prospective study material was composed of cDNA or gDNA derived from T cells, B-cell-depleted T cells, or PBMCs. Subjects who had been exposed to COVID-19, were actively infected with it, or had recovered from it provided the deeply sampled blood TCRbeta repertoires that made up the dataset. A freely available public database, intended as a resource for researchers studying the immune response to SARS-CoV-2, is where the repertoires were released. Samples came from the ongoing ImmuneRACE study (first 160 participants) plus 1,254 subjects from 6 global collaborators. A de-identified subject ID, COVID-19 status, age in years and sex were almost always included in the sample metadata. Where available, HLA class I and class II types were obtained from metadata supplied by the sample provider rather than from assay-based typing.

The immunoSEQ Assay, a bias-controlled multiplex PCR, was used to amplify TCRbeta CDR3 regions from genomic DNA. On the study's bioinformatics: Nucleated cell counts per sample were estimated from amplification of reference gene primers within the assay. To quantify the absolute abundance of each unique TCRbeta CDR3 rearrangement, sequence reads were collapsed and filtered. Productive Simpson clonality was computed per sample as the square root of Simpson's diversity index over productive rearrangements. TCRdb stores this immuneACCESS table with in-frame sequences only. Part of the clones is absent; in the studies checked, under half of the shortfall reflects unresolved V genes, and no reason is known for the rest. Clone size and the V and J calls come from that table; the DNA yielded D and trimming. The sample table contains 100,000 to 110,000 clones; only one count was recorded for about 90% of them. The top ten constitute approximately 7% of the sample.

Whole blood was collected in K2EDTA tubes by collaborating institutions according to the institutions' own protocols. Collaborator samples were shipped for TCRbeta analysis as frozen whole blood, isolated PBMCs, or DNA extracted from either sample type. V is clipped by 2 bases and J by 0 bases, and the sequence between their germline boundaries is 13 bases long. Inclusive of the bounding cysteine and phenylalanine, the CDR3 is 16 residues long. CDR3 DNA is the only sequence kept; it has 48 bases, read in frame from the first base. CDR1 and CDR2, looked up from the germline V gene (reference sequence), are MNHEY and SMNVEV. Broader findings and caveats from the paper: The amount of clinical and demographic metadata varied by source and participant and was provided uncurated.

The clonotype comes from a young man in a cohort sampled during active COVID-19. Sequencing was carried out using peripheral blood. The chain couples TRBV27 to TRBJ1-1; no D gene can be assigned with confidence. CDR3 sequence: CASSLRGFGVNTEAFF. The DNA is TGTGCCAGCAGTTTACGCGGATTCGGGGTGAACACTGAAGCTTTCTTT.